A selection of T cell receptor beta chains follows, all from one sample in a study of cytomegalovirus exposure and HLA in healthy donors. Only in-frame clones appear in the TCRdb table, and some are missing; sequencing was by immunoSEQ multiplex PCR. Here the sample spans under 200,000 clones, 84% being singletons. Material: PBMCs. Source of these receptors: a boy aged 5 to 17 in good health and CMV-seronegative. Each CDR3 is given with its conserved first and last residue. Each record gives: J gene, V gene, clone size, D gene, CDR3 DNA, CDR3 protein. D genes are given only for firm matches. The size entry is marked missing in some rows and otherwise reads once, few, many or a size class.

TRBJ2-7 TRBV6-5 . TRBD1 TGTGCCAGCAGTTTCCGGACAGGCGTCTCCTACGAGCAGTACTTC CASSFRTGVSYEQYF
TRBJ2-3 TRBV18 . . TGTGCCAGCTCCTCACCGGTGGTAGATACGCAGTATTTT CASSSPVVDTQYF
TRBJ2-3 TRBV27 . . TGTGCCAGCAGTCAACTCACAGATACGCAGTATTTT CASSQLTDTQYF
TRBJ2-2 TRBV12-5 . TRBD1 TGTGCTAGTGGCGACAGGGGGGATACGAACACCGGGGAGCTGTTTTTT CASGDRGDTNTGELFF
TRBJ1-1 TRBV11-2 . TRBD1 TGTGCCAGCAGCTTAACCGGGACAGGGAACACTGAAGCTTTCTTT CASSLTGTGNTEAFF
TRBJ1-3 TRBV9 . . TGTGCCAGCAGCGGGGGCGGCTCTGGAAACACCATATATTTT CASSGGGSGNTIYF
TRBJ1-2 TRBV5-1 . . TGCGCCAGCAGCTTGTCTACAGTTACATATGGCTACACCTTC CASSLSTVTYGYTF
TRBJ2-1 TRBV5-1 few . TGCGCCAGCAACCTAGGACTCAACAATGAGCAGTTCTTC CASNLGLNNEQFF
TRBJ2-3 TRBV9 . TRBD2 TGTGCCAGCAGCGTAGTTGGACTAGCGGGAGTAGCAGATACGCAGTATTTT CASSVVGLAGVADTQYF
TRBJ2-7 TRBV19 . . TGTGCCAGTAGTGGTGACAACTCCTACGAGCAGTACTTC CASSGDNSYEQYF
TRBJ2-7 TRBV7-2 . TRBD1 TGTGCCAGCAGGCCGGGACAGTCCTACGAGCAGTACTTC CASRPGQSYEQYF
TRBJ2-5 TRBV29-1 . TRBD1 TGCAGCGCTTTGGGACAGGGGGGTGAGCAGTACTTC CSALGQGGEQYF
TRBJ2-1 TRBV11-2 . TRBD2 TGTGCCAGCAGCTCACCAACCTGGCGGGGGTCAAATGAGCAGTTCTTC CASSSPTWRGSNEQFF
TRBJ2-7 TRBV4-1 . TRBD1 TGCGCCAGCAGCCCAGAGGGGACAGGGGCATACGAGCAGTACTTC CASSPEGTGAYEQYF
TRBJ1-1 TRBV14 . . TGTGCCAGCAGCCAACTACAGATGATGAACACTGAAGCTTTCTTT CASSQLQMMNTEAFF
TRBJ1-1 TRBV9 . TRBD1 TGTGCCAGCAGCCGGACAGGGCGCAACCTAAACACTGAAGCTTTCTTT CASSRTGRNLNTEAFF
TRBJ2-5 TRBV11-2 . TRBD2 TGTGCCAGCCGCCCGGCGGGGGTACAAGAGACCCAGTACTTC CASRPAGVQETQYF
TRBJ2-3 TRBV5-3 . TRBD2 TGTGCCAGCAGCTTGGTAGCGGGACGGGCAGATACGCAGTATTTT CASSLVAGRADTQYF
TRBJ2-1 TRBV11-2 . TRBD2 TGTGCCAGCAGCTTACGACCCCTCGGTAGCGGGGGGAATGAGCAGTTCTTC CASSLRPLGSGGNEQFF
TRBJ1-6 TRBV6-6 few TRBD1 TGTGCCAGCAGAGCCCGGGGACAGGGCGACTCACCCCTCCACTTT CASRARGQGDSPLHF
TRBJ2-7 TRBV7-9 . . TGTGCCAGCAGCTTAGTAGGGGCGACCTACGAGCAGTACTTC CASSLVGATYEQYF
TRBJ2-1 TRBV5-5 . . TGTGCCAGCAGCTTCGGGGACAATGAGCAGTTCTTC CASSFGDNEQFF